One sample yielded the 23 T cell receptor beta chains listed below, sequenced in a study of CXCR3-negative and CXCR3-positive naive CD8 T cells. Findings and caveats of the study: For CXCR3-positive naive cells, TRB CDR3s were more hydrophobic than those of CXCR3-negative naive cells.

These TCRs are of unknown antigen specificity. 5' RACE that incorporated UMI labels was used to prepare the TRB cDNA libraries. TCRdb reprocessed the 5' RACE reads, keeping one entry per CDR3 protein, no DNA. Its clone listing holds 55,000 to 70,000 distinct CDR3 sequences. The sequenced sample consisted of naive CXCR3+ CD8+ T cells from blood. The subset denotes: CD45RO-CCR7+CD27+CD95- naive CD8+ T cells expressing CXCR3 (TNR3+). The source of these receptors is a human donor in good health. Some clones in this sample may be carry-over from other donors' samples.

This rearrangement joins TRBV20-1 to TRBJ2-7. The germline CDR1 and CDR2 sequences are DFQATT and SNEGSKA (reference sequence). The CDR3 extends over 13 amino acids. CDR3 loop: CSAVGGSSYEQYF.

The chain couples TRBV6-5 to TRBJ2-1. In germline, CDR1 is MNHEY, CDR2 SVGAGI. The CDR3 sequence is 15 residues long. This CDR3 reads CASSYRGLLYNEQFF.

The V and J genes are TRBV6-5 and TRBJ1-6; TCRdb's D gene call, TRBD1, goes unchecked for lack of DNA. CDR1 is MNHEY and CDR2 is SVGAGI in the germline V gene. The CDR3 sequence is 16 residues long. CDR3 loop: CASSYNAPEYNSPLHF.

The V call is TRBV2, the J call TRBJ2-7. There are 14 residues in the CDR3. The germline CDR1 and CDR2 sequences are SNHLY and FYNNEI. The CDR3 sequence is CASRVHITPYAQYF.

This CDR3 is CASSYSGGTYTDTQYF. The chain links TRBV6-5 to TRBJ2-3; TCRdb outputs TRBD1, but without DNA this stays unchecked. The germline V gene has CDR1 MNHEY and CDR2 SVGAGI. The length of the CDR3 is 16 residues.

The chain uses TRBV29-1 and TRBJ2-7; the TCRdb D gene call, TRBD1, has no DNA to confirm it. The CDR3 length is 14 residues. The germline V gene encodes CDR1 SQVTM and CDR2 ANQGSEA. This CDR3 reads CSVAAGTGAYEQYF.

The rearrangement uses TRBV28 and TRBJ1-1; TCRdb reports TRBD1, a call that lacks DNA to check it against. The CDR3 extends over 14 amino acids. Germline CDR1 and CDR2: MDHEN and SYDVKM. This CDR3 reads CASRSPGVGYEAFF.

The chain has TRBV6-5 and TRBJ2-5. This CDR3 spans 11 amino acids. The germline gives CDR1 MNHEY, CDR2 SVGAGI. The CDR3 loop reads CASSYAETQYF.

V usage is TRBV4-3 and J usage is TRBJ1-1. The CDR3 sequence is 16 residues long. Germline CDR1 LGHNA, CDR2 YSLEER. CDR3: CASSQDRIVLSTEAFF.

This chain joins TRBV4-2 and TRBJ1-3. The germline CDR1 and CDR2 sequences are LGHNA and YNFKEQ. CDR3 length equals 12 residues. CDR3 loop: CASTDTGNTIYF.

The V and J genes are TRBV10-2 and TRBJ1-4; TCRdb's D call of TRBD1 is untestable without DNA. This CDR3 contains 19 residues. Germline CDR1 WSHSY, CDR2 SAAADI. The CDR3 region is CATFAGPSGRGHLFEKLFF.

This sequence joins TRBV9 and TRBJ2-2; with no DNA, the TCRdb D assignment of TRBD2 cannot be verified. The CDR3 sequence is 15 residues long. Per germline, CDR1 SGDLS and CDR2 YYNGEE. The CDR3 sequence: CASSDLAENTGELFF.

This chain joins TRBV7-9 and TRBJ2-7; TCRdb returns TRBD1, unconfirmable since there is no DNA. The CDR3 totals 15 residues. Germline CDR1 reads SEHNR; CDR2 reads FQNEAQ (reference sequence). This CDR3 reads CASCPPGDSSYEQYF. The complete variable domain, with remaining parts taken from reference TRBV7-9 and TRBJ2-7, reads DTGVSQNPRHKITKRGQNVTFRCDPISEHNRLYWYRQTLGQGPEFLTYFQNEAQLEKSRLLSDRFSAERPKGSFSTLEIQRTEQGDSAMYLCASCPPGDSSYEQYFGPGTRLTVT.

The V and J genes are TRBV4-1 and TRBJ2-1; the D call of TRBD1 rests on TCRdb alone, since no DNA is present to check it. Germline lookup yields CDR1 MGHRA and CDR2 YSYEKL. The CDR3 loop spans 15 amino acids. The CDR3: CASSQIIRTHNEQFF.

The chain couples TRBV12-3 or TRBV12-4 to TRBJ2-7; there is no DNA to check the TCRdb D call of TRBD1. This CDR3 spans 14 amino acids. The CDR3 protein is CASSGGDTPAEQYF.

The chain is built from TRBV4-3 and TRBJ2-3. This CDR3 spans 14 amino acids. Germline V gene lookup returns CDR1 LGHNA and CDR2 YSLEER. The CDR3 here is CASSQDRTDHTQYF.

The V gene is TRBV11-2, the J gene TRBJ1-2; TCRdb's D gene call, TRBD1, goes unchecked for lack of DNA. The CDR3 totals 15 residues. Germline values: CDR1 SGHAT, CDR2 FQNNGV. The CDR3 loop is CAGSPWTGDTYGYTF.

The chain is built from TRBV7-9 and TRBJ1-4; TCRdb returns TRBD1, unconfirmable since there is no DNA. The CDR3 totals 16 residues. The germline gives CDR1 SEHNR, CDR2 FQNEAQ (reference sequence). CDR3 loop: CASSLVGPGTFEKLFF.

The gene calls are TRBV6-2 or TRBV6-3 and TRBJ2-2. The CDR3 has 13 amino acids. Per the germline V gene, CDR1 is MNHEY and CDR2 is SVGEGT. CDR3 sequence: CASSYSAPGELFF.

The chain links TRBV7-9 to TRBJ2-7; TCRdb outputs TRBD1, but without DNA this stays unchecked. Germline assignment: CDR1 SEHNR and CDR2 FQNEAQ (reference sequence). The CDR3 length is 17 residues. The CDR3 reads CASSSSGTGTWSYEQYF.

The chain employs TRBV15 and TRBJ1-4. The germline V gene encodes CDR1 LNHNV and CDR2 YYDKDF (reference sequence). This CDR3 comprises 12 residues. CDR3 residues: CATSATNEKLFF.

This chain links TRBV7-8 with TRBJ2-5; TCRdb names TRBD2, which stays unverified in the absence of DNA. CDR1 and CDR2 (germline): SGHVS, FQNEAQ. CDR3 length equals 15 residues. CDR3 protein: CASSARLAGEETQYF.

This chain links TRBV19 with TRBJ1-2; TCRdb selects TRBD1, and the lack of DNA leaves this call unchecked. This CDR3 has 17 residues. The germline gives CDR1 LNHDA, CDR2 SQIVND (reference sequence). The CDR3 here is CASSPRGLTGTAYGYTF.